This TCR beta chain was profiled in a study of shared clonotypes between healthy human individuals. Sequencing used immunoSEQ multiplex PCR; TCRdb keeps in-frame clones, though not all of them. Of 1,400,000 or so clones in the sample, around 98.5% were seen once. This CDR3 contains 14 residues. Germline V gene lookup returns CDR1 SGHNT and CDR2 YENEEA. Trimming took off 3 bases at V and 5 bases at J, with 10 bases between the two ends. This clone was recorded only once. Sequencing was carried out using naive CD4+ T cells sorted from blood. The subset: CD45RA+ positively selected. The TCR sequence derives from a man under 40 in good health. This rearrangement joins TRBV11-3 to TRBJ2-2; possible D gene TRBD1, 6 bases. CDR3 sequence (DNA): TGTGCCAGCAGCTTTTTGAGGGGGACCGGGGAGCTGTTTTTT. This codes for CASSFLRGTGELFF.